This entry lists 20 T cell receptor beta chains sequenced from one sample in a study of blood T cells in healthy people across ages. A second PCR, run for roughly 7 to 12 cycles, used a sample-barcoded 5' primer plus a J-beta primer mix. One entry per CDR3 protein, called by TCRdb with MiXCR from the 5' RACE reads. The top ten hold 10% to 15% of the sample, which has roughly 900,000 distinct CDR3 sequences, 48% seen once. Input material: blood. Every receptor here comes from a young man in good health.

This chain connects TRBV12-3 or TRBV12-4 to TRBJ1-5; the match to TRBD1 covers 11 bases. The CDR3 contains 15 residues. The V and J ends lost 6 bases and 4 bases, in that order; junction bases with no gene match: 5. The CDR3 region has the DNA TGTGCCAGCAGGTTCGGGACAGGGGGAAATCAGCCCCAGCATTTT. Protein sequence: CASRFGTGGNQPQHF.

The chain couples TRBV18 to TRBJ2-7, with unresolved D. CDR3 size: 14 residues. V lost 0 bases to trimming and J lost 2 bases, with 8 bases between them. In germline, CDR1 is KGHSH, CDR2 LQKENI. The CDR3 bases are TGTGCCAGCTCACCACCGCATACCGCCTACGAGCAGTACTTC. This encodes CASSPPHTAYEQYF.

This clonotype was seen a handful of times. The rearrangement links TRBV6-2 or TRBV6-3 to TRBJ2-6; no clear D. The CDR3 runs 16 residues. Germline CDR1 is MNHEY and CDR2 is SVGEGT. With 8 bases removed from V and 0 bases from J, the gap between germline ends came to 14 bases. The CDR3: CASSRGLLSGANVLTF. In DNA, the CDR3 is TGTGCCAGCTCGAGAGGTCTCCTCTCTGGGGCCAACGTCCTGACTTTC.

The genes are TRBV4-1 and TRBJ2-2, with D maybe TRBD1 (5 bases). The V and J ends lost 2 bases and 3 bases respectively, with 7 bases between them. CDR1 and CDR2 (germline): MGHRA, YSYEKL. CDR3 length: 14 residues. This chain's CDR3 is CASSQQGDTGELFF. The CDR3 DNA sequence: TGCGCCAGCAGCCAACAGGGCGACACCGGGGAGCTGTTTTTT.

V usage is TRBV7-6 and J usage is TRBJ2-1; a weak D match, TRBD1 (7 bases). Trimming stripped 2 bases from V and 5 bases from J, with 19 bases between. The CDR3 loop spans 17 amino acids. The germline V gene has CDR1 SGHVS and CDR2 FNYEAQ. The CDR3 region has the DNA TGTGCCAGCAGCTTAATGGGACTCTCAGGGGGTCACAATGAGCAGTTCTTC. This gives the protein CASSLMGLSGGHNEQFF. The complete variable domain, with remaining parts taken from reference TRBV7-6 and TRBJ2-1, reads GAGVSQSPRYKVTKRGQDVALRCDPISGHVSLYWYRQALGQGPEFLTYFNYEAQQDKSGLPNDRFSAERPEGSISTLTIQRTEQRDSAMYRCASSLMGLSGGHNEQFFGPGTRLTVL.

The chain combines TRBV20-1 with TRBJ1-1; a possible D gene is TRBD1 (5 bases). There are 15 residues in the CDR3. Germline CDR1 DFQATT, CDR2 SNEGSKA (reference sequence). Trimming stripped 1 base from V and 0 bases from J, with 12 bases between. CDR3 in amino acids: CSARVGTAMNTEAFF. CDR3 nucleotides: TGCAGTGCTAGAGTGGGGACGGCTATGAACACTGAAGCTTTCTTT.

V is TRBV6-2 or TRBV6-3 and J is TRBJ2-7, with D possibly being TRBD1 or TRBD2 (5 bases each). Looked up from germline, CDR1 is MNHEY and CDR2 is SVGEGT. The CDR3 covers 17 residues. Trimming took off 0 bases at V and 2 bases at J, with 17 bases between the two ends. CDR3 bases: TGTGCCAGCAGTTACTCGCCCTTGAGGGGAGCAACCTACGAGCAGTACTTC. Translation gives CASSYSPLRGATYEQYF.

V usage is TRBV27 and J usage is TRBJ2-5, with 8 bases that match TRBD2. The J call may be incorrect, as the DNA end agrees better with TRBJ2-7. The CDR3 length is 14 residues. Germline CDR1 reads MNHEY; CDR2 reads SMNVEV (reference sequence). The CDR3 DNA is TGTGCCAGCATTTTTCCCGGGAGGGGTGGCGAGCAGTACTTC. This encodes CASIFPGRGGEQYF.

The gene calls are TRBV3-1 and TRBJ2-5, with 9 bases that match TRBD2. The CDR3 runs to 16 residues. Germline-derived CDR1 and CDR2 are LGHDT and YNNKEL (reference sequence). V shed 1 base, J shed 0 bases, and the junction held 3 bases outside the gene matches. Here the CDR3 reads CASSQVAGGYQETQYF. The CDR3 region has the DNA TGTGCCAGCAGCCAAGTTGCGGGAGGGTACCAAGAGACCCAGTACTTC.

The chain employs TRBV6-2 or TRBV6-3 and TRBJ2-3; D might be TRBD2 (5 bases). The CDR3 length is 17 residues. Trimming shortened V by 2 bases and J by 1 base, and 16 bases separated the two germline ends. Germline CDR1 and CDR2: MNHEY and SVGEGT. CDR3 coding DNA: TGTGCCAGCAGTTACCGGGCGAGGGCCGAACGCACAGATACGCAGTATTTT. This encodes CASSYRARAERTDTQYF.

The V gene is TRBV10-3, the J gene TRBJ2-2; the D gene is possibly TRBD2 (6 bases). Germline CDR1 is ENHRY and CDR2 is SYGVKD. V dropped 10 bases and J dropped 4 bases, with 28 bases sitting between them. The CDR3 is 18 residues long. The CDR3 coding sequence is TGTGCCACGCGACTGTTGGTAACTAGCCGAAGGGGCACCGGGGAGCTGTTTTTT. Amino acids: CATRLLVTSRRGTGELFF.

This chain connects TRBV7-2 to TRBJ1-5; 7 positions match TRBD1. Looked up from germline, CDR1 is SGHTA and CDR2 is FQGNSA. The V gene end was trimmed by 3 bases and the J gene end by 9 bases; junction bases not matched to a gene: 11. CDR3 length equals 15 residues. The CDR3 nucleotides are TGTGCCAGCAGCTTTTCATCCACAGGGGTTTGGCCCCAGCATTTT. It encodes CASSFSSTGVWPQHF.

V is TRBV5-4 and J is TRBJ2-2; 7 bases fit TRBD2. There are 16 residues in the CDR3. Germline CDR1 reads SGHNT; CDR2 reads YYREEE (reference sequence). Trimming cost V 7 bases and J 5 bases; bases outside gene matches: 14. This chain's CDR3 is CASSRGGGVWTGELFF. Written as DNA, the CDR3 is TGTGCCAGCTCCCGTGGGGGGGGAGTGTGGACCGGGGAGCTGTTTTTT.

The CDR3 loop is CATSDLAGDTQYF. In DNA, the CDR3 is TGTGCCACCAGTGATTTAGCCGGCGATACGCAGTATTTT. The J gene is TRBJ2-3, the V gene TRBV24-1, with D unresolved. The CDR3 has 13 amino acids. The ends were cut back, 1 base at V and 6 bases at J, with 7 bases in the middle. Looked up from germline, CDR1 is KGHDR and CDR2 is SFDVKD.

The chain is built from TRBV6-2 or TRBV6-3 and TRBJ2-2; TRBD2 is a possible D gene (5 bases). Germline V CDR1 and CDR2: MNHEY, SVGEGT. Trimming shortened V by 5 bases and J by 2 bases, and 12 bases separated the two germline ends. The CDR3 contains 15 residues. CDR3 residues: CASSPTRTNTGELFF. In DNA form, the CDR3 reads TGTGCCAGCAGTCCCACTAGGACCAACACCGGGGAGCTGTTTTTT.

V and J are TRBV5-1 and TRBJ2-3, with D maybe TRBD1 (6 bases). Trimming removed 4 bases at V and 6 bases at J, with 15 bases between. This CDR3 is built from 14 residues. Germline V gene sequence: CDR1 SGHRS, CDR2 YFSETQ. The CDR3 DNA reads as TGCGCCAGCAGCCCGGGACAACACGGGGATACGCAGTATTTT. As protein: CASSPGQHGDTQYF. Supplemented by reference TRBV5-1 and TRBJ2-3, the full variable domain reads KAGVTQTPRYLIKTRGQQVTLSCSPISGHRSVSWYQQTPGQGLQFLFEYFSETQRNKGNFPGRFSGRQFSNSRSEMNVSTLELGDSALYLCASSPGQHGDTQYFGPGTRLTVL.

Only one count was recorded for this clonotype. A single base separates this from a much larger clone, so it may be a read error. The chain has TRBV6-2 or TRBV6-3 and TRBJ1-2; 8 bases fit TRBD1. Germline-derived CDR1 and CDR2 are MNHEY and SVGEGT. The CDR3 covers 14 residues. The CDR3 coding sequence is TGTGCCAGCAGTTACGAGGACAGGGCCTACGGCTGCACCTTC. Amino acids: CASSYEDRAYGCTF.

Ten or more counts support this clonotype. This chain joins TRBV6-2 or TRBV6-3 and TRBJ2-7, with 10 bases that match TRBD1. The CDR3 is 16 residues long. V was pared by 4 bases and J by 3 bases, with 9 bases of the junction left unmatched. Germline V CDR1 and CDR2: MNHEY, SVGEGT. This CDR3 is CASSSIDRGRLYEQYF. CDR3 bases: TGTGCCAGCAGTTCCATCGACAGGGGGCGTCTCTACGAGCAGTACTTC.

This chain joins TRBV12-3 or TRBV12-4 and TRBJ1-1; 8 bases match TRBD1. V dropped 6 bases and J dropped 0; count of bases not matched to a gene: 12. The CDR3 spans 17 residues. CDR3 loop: CASSRTGQDLMNTEAFF. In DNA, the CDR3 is TGTGCCAGCAGCCGTACGGGACAGGATCTTATGAACACTGAAGCTTTCTTT.

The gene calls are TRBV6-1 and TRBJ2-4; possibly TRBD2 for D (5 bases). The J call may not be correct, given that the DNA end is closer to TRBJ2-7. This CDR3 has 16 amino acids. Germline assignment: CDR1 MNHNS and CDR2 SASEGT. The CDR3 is CASRPRSGLYPYEQYF. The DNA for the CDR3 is TGTGCCAGCAGACCTAGAAGCGGACTGTATCCCTACGAGCAGTACTTC.